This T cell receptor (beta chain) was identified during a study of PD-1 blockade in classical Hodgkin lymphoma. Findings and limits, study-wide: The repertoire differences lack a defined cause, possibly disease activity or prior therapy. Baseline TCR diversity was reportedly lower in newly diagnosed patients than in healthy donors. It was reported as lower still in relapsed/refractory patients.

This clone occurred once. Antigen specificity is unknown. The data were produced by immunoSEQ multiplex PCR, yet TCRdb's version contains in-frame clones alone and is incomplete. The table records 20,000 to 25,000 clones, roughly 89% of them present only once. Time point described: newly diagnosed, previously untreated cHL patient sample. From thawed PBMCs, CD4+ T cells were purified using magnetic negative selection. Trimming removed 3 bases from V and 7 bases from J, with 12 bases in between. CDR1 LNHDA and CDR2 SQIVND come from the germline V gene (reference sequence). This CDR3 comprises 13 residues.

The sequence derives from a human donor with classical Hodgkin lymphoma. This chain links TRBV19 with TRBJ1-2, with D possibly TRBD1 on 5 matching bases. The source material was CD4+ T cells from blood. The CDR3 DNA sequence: TGTGCCAGTAGTATGGCGGGGGTCGGTGGCTACACCTTC. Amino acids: CASSMAGVGGYTF.